This T cell receptor (beta chain) was retrieved from a study of T cells in Graves' hyperthyroidism and ophthalmopathy. Amplification of TCR beta CDR3 regions was performed using RNA transcripts as template. The primer set for the first-round RT-PCR of the TCR CDR3 was HTBI. MiXCR, applied by TCRdb to the multiplex PCR reads, yields one record per CDR3 protein. Among 600,000 or so distinct CDR3 sequences listed, around 14% were seen once. CDR3 length: 15 amino acids. From germline, CDR1 is MNHEY and CDR2 SMNVEV (reference sequence). Trimming pared 5 bases from V and 0 bases from J, leaving 14 bases between.

The rearrangement links TRBV27 to TRBJ2-7; the D is unclear. This TCR derives from a woman younger than 35 with Graves' ophthalmopathy. The specimen sequenced was blood. The CDR3 nucleotides are TGTGCCAGCAGTCCCCTGTGGGCTAGCTCCTACGAGCAGTACTTC. Its protein is CASSPLWASSYEQYF.